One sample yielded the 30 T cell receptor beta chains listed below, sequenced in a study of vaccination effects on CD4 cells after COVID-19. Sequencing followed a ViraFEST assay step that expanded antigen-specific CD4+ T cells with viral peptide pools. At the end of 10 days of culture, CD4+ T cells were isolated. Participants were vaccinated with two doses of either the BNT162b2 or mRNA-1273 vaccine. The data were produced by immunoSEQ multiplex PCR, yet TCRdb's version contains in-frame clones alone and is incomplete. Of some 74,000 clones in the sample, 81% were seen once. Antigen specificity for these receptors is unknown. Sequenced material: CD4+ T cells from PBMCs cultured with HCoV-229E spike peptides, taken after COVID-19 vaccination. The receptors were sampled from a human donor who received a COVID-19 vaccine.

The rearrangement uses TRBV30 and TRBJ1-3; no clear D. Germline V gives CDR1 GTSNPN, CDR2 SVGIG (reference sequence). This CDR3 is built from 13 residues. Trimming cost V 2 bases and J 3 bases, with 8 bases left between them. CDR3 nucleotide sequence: TGTGCCTGGAGTACAGCTGGTGGAAACACCATATATTTT. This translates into CAWSTAGGNTIYF. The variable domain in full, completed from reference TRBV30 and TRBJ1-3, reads SQTIHQWPATLVQPVGSPLSLECTVEGTSNPNLYWYRQAAGRGLQLLFYSVGIGQISSEVPQNLSASRPQDRQFILSSKKLLLSDSGFYLCAWSTAGGNTIYFGEGSWLTVV.

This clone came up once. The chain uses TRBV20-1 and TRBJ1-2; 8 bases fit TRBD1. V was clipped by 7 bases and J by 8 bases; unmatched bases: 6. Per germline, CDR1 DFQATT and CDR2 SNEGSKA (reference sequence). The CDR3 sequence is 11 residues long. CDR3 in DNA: TGCAGTGGACAGGGGACGGCGGGCTACACCTTC. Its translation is CSGQGTAGYTF.

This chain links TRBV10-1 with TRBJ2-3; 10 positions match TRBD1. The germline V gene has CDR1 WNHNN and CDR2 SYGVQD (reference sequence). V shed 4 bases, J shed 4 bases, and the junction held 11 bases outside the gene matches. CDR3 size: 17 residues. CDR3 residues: CASSVSVGDRGADTQYF. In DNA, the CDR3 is TGCGCCAGCAGTGTGAGTGTAGGGGACAGGGGCGCAGATACGCAGTATTTT.

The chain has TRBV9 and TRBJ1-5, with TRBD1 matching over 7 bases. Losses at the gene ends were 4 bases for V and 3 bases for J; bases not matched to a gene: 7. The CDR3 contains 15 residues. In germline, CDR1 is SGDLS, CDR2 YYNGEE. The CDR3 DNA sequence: TGTGCCAGCAGCAAGACCACAGGGGCCAATCAGCCCCAGCATTTT. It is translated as CASSKTTGANQPQHF. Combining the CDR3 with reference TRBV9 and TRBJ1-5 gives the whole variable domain DSGVTQTPKHLITATGQRVTLRCSPRSGDLSVYWYQQSLDQGLQFLIQYYNGEERAKGNILERFSAQQFPDLHSELNLSSLELGDSALYFCASSKTTGANQPQHFGDGTRLSIL.

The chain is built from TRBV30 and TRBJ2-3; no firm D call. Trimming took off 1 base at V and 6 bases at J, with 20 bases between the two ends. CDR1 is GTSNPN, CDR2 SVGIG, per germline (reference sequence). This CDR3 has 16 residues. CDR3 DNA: TGTGCCTGGAGTGAACCAGAGCTCGCTAGTCTCGATACGCAGTATTTT. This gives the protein CAWSEPELASLDTQYF.

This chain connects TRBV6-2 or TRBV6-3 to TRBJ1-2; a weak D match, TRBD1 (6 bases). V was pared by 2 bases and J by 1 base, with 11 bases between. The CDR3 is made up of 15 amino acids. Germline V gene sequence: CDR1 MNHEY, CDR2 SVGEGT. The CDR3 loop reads CASSYAGAGNYGYTF. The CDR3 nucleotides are TGTGCCAGCAGTTACGCAGGGGCGGGTAACTATGGCTACACCTTC.

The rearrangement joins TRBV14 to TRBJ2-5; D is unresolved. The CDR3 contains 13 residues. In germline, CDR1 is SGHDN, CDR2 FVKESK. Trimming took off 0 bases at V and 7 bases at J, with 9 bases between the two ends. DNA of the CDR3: TGTGCCAGCAGCCAAGACCATCGAGGGACCCAGTACTTC. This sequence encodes CASSQDHRGTQYF. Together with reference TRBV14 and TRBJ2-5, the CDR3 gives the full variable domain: EAGVTQFPSHSVIEKGQTVTLRCDPISGHDNLYWYRRVMGKEIKFLLHFVKESKQDESGMPNNRFLAERTGGTYSTLKVQPAELEDSGVYFCASSQDHRGTQYFGPGTRLLVL.

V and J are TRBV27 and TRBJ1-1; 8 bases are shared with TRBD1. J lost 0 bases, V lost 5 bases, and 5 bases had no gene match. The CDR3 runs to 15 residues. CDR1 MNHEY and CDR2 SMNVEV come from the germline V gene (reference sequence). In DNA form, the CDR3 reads TGTGCCAGCAGTCCTCGGGACAGGATGAACACTGAAGCTTTCTTT. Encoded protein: CASSPRDRMNTEAFF.

The CDR3 region is CASSGQGNQPQHF. Written as DNA, the CDR3 is TGTGCCAGCAGCGGACAGGGGAATCAGCCCCAGCATTTT. This chain uses TRBV3-1 (or the pseudogene TRBV3-2) with TRBJ1-5, with TRBD1 identical over 9 bases. The germline V gene has CDR1 LGHDT and CDR2 YNNKEL (reference sequence). V was clipped by 5 bases and J by 4 bases; unmatched bases: 0. This CDR3 has 13 amino acids.

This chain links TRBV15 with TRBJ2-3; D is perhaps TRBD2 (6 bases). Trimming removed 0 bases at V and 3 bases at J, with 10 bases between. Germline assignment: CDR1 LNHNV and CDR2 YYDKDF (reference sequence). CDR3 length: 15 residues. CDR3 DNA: TGTGCCACCAGCAGAGAGAGTGGAGGGACAGATACGCAGTATTTT. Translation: CATSRESGGTDTQYF.

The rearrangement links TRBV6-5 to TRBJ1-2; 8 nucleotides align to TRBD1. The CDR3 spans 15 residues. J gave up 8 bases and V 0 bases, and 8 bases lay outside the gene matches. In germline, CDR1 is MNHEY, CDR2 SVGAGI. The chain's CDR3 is CASSYSKGTGSGYTF. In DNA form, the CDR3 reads TGTGCCAGCAGTTACTCGAAGGGGACAGGCAGCGGCTACACCTTC.

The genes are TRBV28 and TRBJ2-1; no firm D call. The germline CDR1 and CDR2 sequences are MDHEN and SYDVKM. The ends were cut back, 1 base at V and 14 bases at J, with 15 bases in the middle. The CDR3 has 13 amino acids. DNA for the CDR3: TGTGCCAGCAGTTTATTTACCACAAACGGCAAGTTCTTC. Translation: CASSLFTTNGKFF.

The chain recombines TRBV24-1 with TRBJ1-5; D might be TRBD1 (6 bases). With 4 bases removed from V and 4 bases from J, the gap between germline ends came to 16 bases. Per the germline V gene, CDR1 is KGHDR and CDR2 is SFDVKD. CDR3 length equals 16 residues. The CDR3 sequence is CATSERGHGINQPQHF. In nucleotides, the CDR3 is TGTGCCACCAGTGAAAGGGGACATGGCATAAATCAGCCCCAGCATTTT.

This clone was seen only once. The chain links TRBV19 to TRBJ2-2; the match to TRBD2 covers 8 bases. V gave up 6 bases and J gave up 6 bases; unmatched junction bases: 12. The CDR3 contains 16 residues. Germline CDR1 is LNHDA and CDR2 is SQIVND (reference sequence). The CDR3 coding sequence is TGTGCCAGTAGAGGGGAAGGGACTAGGTTCTCCGGGGAGCTGTTTTTT. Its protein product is CASRGEGTRFSGELFF. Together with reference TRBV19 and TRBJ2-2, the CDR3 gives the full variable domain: DGGITQSPKYLFRKEGQNVTLSCEQNLNHDAMYWYRQDPGQGLRLIYYSQIVNDFQKGDIAEGYSVSREKKESFPLTVTSAQKNPTAFYLCASRGEGTRFSGELFFGEGSRLTVL.

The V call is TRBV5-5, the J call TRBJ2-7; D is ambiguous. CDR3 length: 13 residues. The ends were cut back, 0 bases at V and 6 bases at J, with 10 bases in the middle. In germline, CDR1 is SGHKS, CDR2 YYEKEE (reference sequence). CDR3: CASSLGLRGEQYV. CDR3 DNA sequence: TGTGCCAGCAGCTTGGGCTTGCGAGGCGAGCAGTACGTC.

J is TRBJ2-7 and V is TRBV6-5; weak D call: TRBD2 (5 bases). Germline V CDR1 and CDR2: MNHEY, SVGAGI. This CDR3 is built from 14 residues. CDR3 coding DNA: TGTGCTTCCCAAGGTCCCTCGGGAAGGGCCGAGCAGTACGTC. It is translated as CASQGPSGRAEQYV.

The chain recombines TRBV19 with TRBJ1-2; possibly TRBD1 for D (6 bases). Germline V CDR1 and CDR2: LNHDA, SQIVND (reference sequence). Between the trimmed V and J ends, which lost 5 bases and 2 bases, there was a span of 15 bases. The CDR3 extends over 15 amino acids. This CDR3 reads CASSLRWGGNYGYTF. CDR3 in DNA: TGTGCCAGTAGTCTCCGTTGGGGGGGCAACTATGGCTACACCTTC.

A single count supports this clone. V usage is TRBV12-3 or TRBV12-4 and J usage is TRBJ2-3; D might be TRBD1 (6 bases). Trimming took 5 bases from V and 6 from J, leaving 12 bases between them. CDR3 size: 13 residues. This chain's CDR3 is CASSAHREDTQYF. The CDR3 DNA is TGTGCCAGCAGTGCGCACAGGGAGGATACGCAGTATTTT.

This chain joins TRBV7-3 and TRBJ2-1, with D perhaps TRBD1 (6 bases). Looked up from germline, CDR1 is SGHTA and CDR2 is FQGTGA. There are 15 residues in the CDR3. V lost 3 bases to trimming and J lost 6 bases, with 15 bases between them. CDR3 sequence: CASSFGVRDINEQFF. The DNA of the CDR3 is TGTGCCAGCAGCTTTGGGGTCAGGGACATCAATGAGCAGTTCTTC.

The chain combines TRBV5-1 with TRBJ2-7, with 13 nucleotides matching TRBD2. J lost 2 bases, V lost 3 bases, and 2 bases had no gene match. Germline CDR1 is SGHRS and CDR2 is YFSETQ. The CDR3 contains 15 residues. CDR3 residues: CASSWGTSGAYEQYV. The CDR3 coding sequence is TGCGCCAGCAGCTGGGGGACTAGCGGGGCCTACGAGCAGTACGTC.

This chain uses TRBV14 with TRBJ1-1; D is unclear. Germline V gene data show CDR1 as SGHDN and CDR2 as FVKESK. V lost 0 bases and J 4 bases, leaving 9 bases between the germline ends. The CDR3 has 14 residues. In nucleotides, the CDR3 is TGTGCCAGCAGCCAAGAGTTCGGATCCACTGAAGCTTTCTTT. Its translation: CASSQEFGSTEAFF.

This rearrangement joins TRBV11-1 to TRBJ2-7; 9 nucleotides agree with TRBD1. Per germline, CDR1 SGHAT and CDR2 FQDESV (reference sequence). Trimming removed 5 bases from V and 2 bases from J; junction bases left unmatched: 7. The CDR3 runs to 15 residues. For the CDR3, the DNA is TGTGCCAGCAGCCGATCGGGACAGGGTGCCTACGAGCAGTACGTC. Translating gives CASSRSGQGAYEQYV.

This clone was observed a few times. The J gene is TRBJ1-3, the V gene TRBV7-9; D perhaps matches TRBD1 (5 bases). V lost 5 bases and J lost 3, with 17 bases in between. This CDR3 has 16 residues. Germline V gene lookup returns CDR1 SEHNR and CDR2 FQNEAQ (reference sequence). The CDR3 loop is CASSARRGMIGNTIYF. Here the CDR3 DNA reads TGTGCCAGCAGCGCCCGGCGGGGGATGATTGGAAACACCATATATTTT.

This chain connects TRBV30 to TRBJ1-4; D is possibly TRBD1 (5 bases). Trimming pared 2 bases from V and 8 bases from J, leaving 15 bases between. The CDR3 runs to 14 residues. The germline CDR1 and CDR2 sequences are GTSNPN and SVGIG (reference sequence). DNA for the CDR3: TGTGCCTGGAGTATACAGGCCGTTGGCGAAAAACTGTTTTTT. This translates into CAWSIQAVGEKLFF.

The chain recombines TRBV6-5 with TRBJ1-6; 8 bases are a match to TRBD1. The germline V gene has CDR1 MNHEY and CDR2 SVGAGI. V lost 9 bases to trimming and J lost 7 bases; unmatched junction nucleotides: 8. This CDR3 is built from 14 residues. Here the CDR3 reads CASTGTGRNSPLHF. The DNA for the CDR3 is TGTGCCAGTACCGGGACAGGTCGGAATTCACCCCTCCACTTT.

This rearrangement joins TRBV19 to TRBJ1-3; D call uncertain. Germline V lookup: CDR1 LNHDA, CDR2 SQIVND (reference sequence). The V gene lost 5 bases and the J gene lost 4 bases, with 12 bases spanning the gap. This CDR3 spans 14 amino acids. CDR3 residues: CASSVYIGGNTIYF. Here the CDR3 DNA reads TGTGCCAGTAGTGTGTACATCGGGGGAAACACCATATATTTT.

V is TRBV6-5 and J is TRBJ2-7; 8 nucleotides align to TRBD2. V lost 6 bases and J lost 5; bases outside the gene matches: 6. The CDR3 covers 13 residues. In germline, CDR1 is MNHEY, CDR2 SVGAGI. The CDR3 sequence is CASRKSGGHEQYV. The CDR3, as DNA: TGTGCCAGCAGGAAAAGCGGGGGCCACGAGCAGTACGTC.

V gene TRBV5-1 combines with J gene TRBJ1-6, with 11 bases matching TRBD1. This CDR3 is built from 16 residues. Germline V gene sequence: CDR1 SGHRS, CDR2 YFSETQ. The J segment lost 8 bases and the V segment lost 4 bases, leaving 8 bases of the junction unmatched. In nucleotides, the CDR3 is TGCGCCAGCAGCCTAGGACAGGGGGCTTCATATTCACCCCTCCACTTT. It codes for CASSLGQGASYSPLHF.

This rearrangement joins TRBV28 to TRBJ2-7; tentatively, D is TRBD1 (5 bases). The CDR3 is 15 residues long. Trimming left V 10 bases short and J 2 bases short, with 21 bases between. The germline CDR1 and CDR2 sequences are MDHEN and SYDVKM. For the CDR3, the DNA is TGTGCCACAAAGACGGGCAGGGTAAACGCCTACGAGCAGTACGTC. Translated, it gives CATKTGRVNAYEQYV.

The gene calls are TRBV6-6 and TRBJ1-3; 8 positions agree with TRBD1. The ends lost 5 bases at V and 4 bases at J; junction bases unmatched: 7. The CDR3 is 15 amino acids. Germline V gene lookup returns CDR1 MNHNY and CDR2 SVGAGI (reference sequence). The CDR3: CASSADRAGGNTIYF. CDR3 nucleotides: TGTGCCAGCAGTGCGGACAGGGCAGGCGGAAACACCATATATTTT.